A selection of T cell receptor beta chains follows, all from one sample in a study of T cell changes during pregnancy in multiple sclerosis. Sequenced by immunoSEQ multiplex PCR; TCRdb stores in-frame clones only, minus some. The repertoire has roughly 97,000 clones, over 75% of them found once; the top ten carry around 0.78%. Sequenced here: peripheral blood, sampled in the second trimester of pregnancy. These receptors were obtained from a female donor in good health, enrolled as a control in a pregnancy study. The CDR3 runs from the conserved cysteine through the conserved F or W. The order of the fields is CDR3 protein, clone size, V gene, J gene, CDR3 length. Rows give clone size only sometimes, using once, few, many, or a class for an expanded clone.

CDR3 protein: CASTGREGRQPQHF; clone size: -; V gene: TRBV6-6; J gene: TRBJ1-5; CDR3 length: 14
CDR3 protein: CATQTGKVLHEQFF; clone size: -; V gene: TRBV7-2; J gene: TRBJ2-1; CDR3 length: 14
CDR3 protein: CASSSQAVANTEAFF; clone size: -; V gene: TRBV11-2; J gene: TRBJ1-1; CDR3 length: 15
CDR3 protein: CASSLGRLVLARRGEKLFF; clone size: once; V gene: TRBV5-6; J gene: TRBJ1-4; CDR3 length: 19
CDR3 protein: CASSLGWGGDTEAFF; clone size: -; V gene: TRBV5-1; J gene: TRBJ1-1; CDR3 length: 15
CDR3 protein: CASNDRGSNQPQHF; clone size: -; V gene: TRBV2; J gene: TRBJ1-5; CDR3 length: 14
CDR3 protein: CASSDSRGSMETQYF; clone size: -; V gene: TRBV2; J gene: TRBJ2-5; CDR3 length: 15
CDR3 protein: CASSRPGQGYHEQFF; clone size: -; V gene: TRBV18; J gene: TRBJ2-1; CDR3 length: 15
CDR3 protein: CASSLSGVSSYEQYF; clone size: -; V gene: TRBV6-5; J gene: TRBJ2-7; CDR3 length: 15
CDR3 protein: CASSDSGAGSGSGANVLTF; clone size: -; V gene: TRBV6-4; J gene: TRBJ2-6; CDR3 length: 19
CDR3 protein: CASSPNMNTEAFF; clone size: -; V gene: TRBV27; J gene: TRBJ1-1; CDR3 length: 13
CDR3 protein: CASSRQESGANVLTF; clone size: -; V gene: TRBV23-1; J gene: TRBJ2-6; CDR3 length: 15
CDR3 protein: CASSLSGNSNQPQHF; clone size: few; V gene: TRBV7-9; J gene: TRBJ1-5; CDR3 length: 15
CDR3 protein: CASSEGSLNQPQHF; clone size: -; V gene: TRBV9; J gene: TRBJ1-5; CDR3 length: 14
CDR3 protein: CASSPQPGGPNYGYTF; clone size: -; V gene: TRBV27; J gene: TRBJ1-2; CDR3 length: 16
CDR3 protein: CASSLLAGGYTGELFF; clone size: -; V gene: TRBV11-2; J gene: TRBJ2-2; CDR3 length: 16
CDR3 protein: CASSPGSGQKPSGNTEAFF; clone size: -; V gene: TRBV18; J gene: TRBJ1-1; CDR3 length: 19
CDR3 protein: CASSPRRENTEAFF; clone size: -; V gene: TRBV7-2; J gene: TRBJ1-1; CDR3 length: 14
CDR3 protein: CASSPGGNQPQHF; clone size: few; V gene: TRBV5-1; J gene: TRBJ1-5; CDR3 length: 13
CDR3 protein: CASSFQAASGNTIYF; clone size: -; V gene: TRBV7-6; J gene: TRBJ1-3; CDR3 length: 15
CDR3 protein: CASSWGQGETQYF; clone size: -; V gene: TRBV7-7; J gene: TRBJ2-5; CDR3 length: 13
CDR3 protein: CASSLGPGNYGYTF; clone size: -; V gene: TRBV7-6; J gene: TRBJ1-2; CDR3 length: 14
CDR3 protein: CASSLPLAPLHF; clone size: once; V gene: TRBV7-9; J gene: TRBJ1-6; CDR3 length: 12
CDR3 protein: CASSPVSGQMNTEAFF; clone size: -; V gene: TRBV18; J gene: TRBJ1-1; CDR3 length: 16
CDR3 protein: CASYLRQGDNSPLHF; clone size: -; V gene: TRBV2; J gene: TRBJ1-6; CDR3 length: 15
CDR3 protein: CASSYSGQVMAYGYTF; clone size: -; V gene: TRBV6-6; J gene: TRBJ1-2; CDR3 length: 16
CDR3 protein: CASSPTGPGNQPQHF; clone size: -; V gene: TRBV5-1; J gene: TRBJ1-5; CDR3 length: 15
CDR3 protein: CASSELSGANVLTF; clone size: -; V gene: TRBV6-1; J gene: TRBJ2-6; CDR3 length: 14
CDR3 protein: CASGRVSYEQYF; clone size: -; V gene: TRBV13; J gene: TRBJ2-7; CDR3 length: 12
CDR3 protein: CASSAQTMNTEAFF; clone size: -; V gene: TRBV4-1; J gene: TRBJ1-1; CDR3 length: 14
CDR3 protein: CASSTGLAGFGETQYF; clone size: -; V gene: TRBV7-2; J gene: TRBJ2-5; CDR3 length: 16
CDR3 protein: CASSISSGFTEAFF; clone size: many; V gene: TRBV19; J gene: TRBJ1-1; CDR3 length: 14
CDR3 protein: CASSFSGGSNQPQHF; clone size: -; V gene: TRBV11-2; J gene: TRBJ1-5; CDR3 length: 15
CDR3 protein: CASSARQTFYGYTF; clone size: -; V gene: TRBV7-2; J gene: TRBJ1-2; CDR3 length: 14
CDR3 protein: CASSTSRGRYTF; clone size: few; V gene: TRBV28; J gene: TRBJ1-2; CDR3 length: 12
CDR3 protein: CASSYEDPGQGYEQYF; clone size: -; V gene: TRBV27; J gene: TRBJ2-7; CDR3 length: 16
CDR3 protein: CASSLSGWYTEAFF; clone size: -; V gene: TRBV27; J gene: TRBJ1-1; CDR3 length: 14
CDR3 protein: CASRESGQGQGYTF; clone size: -; V gene: TRBV6-1; J gene: TRBJ1-2; CDR3 length: 14
CDR3 protein: CASSQDTGGWENEQYF; clone size: -; V gene: TRBV4-3; J gene: TRBJ2-7; CDR3 length: 16
CDR3 protein: CASSLHNPDGYNEQFF; clone size: once; V gene: TRBV5-1; J gene: TRBJ2-1; CDR3 length: 16
CDR3 protein: CASSDPGEQYF; clone size: -; V gene: TRBV25-1; J gene: TRBJ2-7; CDR3 length: 11
CDR3 protein: CASSHRGQDSPLHF; clone size: -; V gene: TRBV5-6; J gene: TRBJ1-6; CDR3 length: 14
CDR3 protein: CASSQDLAGGNQPQHF; clone size: -; V gene: TRBV4-3; J gene: TRBJ1-5; CDR3 length: 16
CDR3 protein: CASSDRTSTDTQYF; clone size: -; V gene: TRBV2; J gene: TRBJ2-3; CDR3 length: 14
CDR3 protein: CASSSEVPYEQYF; clone size: once; V gene: TRBV7-9; J gene: TRBJ2-7; CDR3 length: 13
CDR3 protein: CASSLFGQRNEKLFF; clone size: -; V gene: TRBV11-2; J gene: TRBJ1-4; CDR3 length: 15
CDR3 protein: CASSLPGGGRVEKLFF; clone size: -; V gene: TRBV4-1; J gene: TRBJ1-4; CDR3 length: 16
CDR3 protein: CASSLTPHRGEKYEQYF; clone size: -; V gene: TRBV28; J gene: TRBJ2-7; CDR3 length: 17
CDR3 protein: CASRTDRRTGNTIYF; clone size: -; V gene: TRBV5-1; J gene: TRBJ1-3; CDR3 length: 15
CDR3 protein: CASSLHGLAASGANVLTF; clone size: once; V gene: TRBV5-4; J gene: TRBJ2-6; CDR3 length: 18
CDR3 protein: CASTSTGWPNYGYTF; clone size: -; V gene: TRBV19; J gene: TRBJ1-2; CDR3 length: 15
CDR3 protein: CATREAGVRTEAFF; clone size: -; V gene: TRBV10-3; J gene: TRBJ1-1; CDR3 length: 14